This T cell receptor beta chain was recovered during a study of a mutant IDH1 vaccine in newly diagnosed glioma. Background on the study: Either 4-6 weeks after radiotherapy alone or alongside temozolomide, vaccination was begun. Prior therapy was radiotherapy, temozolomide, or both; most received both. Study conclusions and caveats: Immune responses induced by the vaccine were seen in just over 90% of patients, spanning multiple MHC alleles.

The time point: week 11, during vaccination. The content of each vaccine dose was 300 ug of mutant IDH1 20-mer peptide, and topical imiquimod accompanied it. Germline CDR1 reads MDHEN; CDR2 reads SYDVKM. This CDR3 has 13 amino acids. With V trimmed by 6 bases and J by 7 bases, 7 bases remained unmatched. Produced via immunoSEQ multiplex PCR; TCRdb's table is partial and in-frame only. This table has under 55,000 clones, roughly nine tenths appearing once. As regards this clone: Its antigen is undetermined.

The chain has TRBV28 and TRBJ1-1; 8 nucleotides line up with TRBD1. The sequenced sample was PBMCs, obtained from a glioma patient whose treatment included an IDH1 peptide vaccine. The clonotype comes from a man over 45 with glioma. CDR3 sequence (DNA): TGTGCCAGCAGCAGGACAGGGTTTATTGAAGCTTTCTTT. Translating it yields CASSRTGFIEAFF.